These 10 T cell receptor delta chains were sequenced from one sample in a study of gamma-delta chains in newborns, infants, children. TCRdb reanalysed the reads with CATT. Seen here are about 4,000 delta-chain clones, 14% to 15% observed once, and the top ten hold around 7.9%. The sequencing sample was made of blood. Receptors originate from a child who was a newborn, infant or young child, either healthy, febrile or measles-vaccinated (not recorded which).

TRDV2 is the V gene, and the J gene was not called; TRDD3 is taken as the D call from the table, unchecked against the DNA. CDR1 is GEAIGNYY and CDR2 is EKD in the germline V gene. The length of the CDR3 is 17 residues. The DNA of the CDR3 is TGTGCCTGTGACACGACGGGGGGAGACGCAGGTGGCGATAAAATCATCTTT. Protein product: CACDTTGGDAGGDKIIF.

A V gene of TRDV2 was called, but no J gene was assigned; the table assigns TRDD3, which was not confirmed against the DNA. The CDR3 runs to 15 residues. Germline V CDR1 and CDR2: GEAIGNYY, EKD. CDR3: CACDVLGDGTAQIFF. CDR3 coding DNA: TGTGCCTGTGACGTACTGGGGGATGGGACAGCACAGATCTTCTTT.

By share, this clone counts as large. This rearrangement joins TRDV2 to TRDJ1; 11 positions agree with TRDD3. CDR3 size: 19 residues. CDR1 is GEAIGNYY and CDR2 is EKD in the germline V gene. The V gene end was trimmed by 3 bases and the J gene end by 0 bases; junction bases not matched to a gene: 14. The CDR3: CACDPIPTGGYPYTDKLIF. The CDR3 nucleotides are TGTGCCTGTGACCCGATCCCTACTGGGGGATATCCGTACACCGATAAACTCATCTTT.

Comments on this clone: TCRdb has a much larger clone's protein, which differs at residue 11 from the translation of this DNA, likely because of a read error; what is shown is the protein translated from the DNA. This sequence joins TRDV2 and TRDJ3, with 9 bases that match TRDD3. Since TCRdb gives no J gene, matching the DNA to germline was used here to assign it. The CDR3 length is 21 residues. Trimming removed 0 bases from V and 1 base from J; junction bases left unmatched: 12. The germline V gene has CDR1 GEAIGNYY and CDR2 EKD. The CDR3 DNA sequence: TGTGCCTGTGACACCGTTTCGACTGGGGGAGACTCTTCCTGGGACACCCGACAGATGTTTTTC. It translates to CACDTVSTGGDSSWDTRQMFF.

There are a few counts of this clone. TCRdb's protein, taken from a much larger clone, differs from this DNA's translation at residue 10, likely owing to a read error; the protein displayed comes from the DNA. The V gene is TRDV2, the J gene TRDJ3, with 13 bases that match TRDD3. This CDR3 has 19 amino acids. Germline-derived CDR1 and CDR2 are GEAIGNYY and EKD. The trim removed 2 bases at V and 0 bases at J, leaving 3 bases unmatched. CDR3 protein: CACDKLGDTGSWDTRQMFF. The CDR3 DNA follows: TGTGCCTGTGACAAACTGGGGGATACGGGCTCCTGGGACACCCGACAGATGTTTTTC.

This clone was seen more than once but under ten times. A much larger clone lies one base from this, so it may be a read error. The rearrangement joins TRDV2 to TRDJ3, with TRDD3 matching 10 bases. CDR3 length: 23 amino acids. CDR1 is GEAIGNYY and CDR2 is EKD in the germline V gene. Here the CDR3 reads CAGDPVVGDTEVRASWDTRQMFF. CDR3 coding DNA: TGTGCCGGTGATCCCGTGGTGGGGGATACTGAGGTTAGGGCCTCCTGGGACACCCGACAGATGTTTTTC.

A few counts support this clone. The protein recorded in TCRdb matches a much larger clone and deviates from this DNA's translation at residue 8, suggesting a read error; the protein here is obtained by translating the DNA. The CDR3 DNA follows: TGTGCCTGTGACTCCCTACTGAGGGATTTGGCCGATAAACTCATCTTT. Protein sequence: CACDSLLRDLADKLIF. The rearrangement joins TRDV2 to TRDJ1; tentatively, D is TRDD2 or TRDD3 (5 bases each). This CDR3 is built from 16 residues. In germline, CDR1 is GEAIGNYY, CDR2 EKD. V lost 3 bases to trimming and J lost 3 bases, with 19 bases between them.

Note on this clone: A far larger clone is a single base away, which makes a read error likely. The chain couples TRDV2 to TRDJ1; 12 bases agree with TRDD3. Here the J gene was assigned by germline matching of the DNA, as TCRdb has none. Trimming cost V 0 bases and J 0 bases; bases outside gene matches: 25. Germline loops: CDR1 GEAIGNYY, CDR2 EKD. This CDR3 is built from 24 residues. The CDR3 bases are TGTGCCTGTGACACCGTCGTTTCTCGAGGTCTGGGGGATACGTCGGGAAGTCACACCGATAAACTCATCTTT. Translated: CACDTVVSRGLGDTSGSHTDKLIF.

This clone ranks as medium-sized (0.01 to 0.1%). The identical CDR3 is also encoded by other nucleotide sequences in the sample. The chain employs TRDV2 and TRDJ1; 12 positions agree with TRDD3. The length of the CDR3 is 18 residues. J lost 3 bases, V lost 1 base, and 11 bases had no gene match. From germline, CDR1 is GEAIGNYY and CDR2 EKD. This chain's CDR3 is CACDTLTGGYPGPDKLIF. CDR3 nucleotide sequence: TGTGCCTGTGACACTCTTACTGGGGGATACCCTGGCCCCGATAAACTCATCTTT.

For this clone: A read error is possible here, since a much larger clone lies one base away. The chain couples TRDV2 to TRDJ1; TRDD3 agrees at 12 bases. Germline-derived CDR1 and CDR2 are GEAIGNYY and EKD. V shed 1 base, J shed 4 bases, and the junction held 18 bases outside the gene matches. The CDR3 length is 20 residues. CDR3 sequence: CACDTITGGYHEKYNDKLIF. The CDR3 DNA reads as TGTGCCTGTGACACAATCACTGGGGGATACCACGAGAAGTACAACGATAAACTCATCTTT.